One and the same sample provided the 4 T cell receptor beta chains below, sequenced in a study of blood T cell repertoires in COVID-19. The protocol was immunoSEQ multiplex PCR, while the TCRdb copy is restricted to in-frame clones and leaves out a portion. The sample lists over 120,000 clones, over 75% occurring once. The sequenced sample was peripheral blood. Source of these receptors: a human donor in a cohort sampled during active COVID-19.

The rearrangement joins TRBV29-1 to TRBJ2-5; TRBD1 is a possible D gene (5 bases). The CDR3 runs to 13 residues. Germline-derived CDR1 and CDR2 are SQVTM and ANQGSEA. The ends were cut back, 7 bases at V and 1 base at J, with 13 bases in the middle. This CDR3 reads CSGLTDIQETQYF. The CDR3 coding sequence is TGCAGCGGCCTGACGGACATCCAAGAGACCCAGTACTTC.

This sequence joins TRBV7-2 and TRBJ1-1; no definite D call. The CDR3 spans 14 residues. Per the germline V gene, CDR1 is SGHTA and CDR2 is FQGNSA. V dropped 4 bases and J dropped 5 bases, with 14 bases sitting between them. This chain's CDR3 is CASSSQRSGTEAFF. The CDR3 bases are TGTGCCAGCAGCTCTCAAAGGTCGGGAACTGAAGCTTTCTTT.

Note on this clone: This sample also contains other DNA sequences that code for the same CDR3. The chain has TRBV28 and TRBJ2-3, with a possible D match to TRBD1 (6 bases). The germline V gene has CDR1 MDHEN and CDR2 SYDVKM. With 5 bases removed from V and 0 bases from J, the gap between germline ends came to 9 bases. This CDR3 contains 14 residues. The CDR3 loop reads CASSPDRSTDTQYF. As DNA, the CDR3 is TGTGCCAGCAGTCCCGACAGGAGCACAGATACGCAGTATTTT.

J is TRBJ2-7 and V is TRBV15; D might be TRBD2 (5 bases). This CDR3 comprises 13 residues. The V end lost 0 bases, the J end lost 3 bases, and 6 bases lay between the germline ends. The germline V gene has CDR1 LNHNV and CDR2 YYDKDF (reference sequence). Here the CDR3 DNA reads TGTGCCACCAGCAGAGATCGGGGCTACGAGCAGTACGTC. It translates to CATSRDRGYEQYV.